The 31 T cell receptor beta chains reported below all come from one sample, sequenced in a study of CD4 T cells in relation to SARS-CoV-2 and coronaviruses (TCRdb year 2021). The library relied on the immunoSEQ multiplex PCR assay. The clones in this table, taken by TCRdb from immuneACCESS, are in-frame only. Not every clone is retained; where verified, under half of the shortfall comes from an unresolved V gene, and the cause of the rest is unknown. Within this sample are approximately 59,000 clones, with about nine tenths of them counted one time only. The leading ten clones occupy about 1.6% of the sample. CD4+ T cells from unexposed donors were collected before the COVID-19 pandemic (2011-2018). Source material: memory CD4+ T cells from PBMCs. The cell subset or site label of this sample denotes: memory (non-naive) CD4+ T cells. These TCRs come from a human donor in good health.

The chain employs TRBV3-1 (or the pseudogene TRBV3-2) and TRBJ1-3, with unresolved D. Trimming removed 2 bases at V and 4 bases at J, with 9 bases between. CDR3 length: 14 amino acids. CDR1 LGHDT and CDR2 YNNKEL come from the germline V gene (reference sequence). CDR3 coding DNA: TGTGCCAGCAGCCAACCCGCTTCCGGAAACACCATATATTTT. Amino acids: CASSQPASGNTIYF.

The chain recombines TRBV14 with TRBJ2-3; TRBD2 agrees at 7 bases. Germline CDR1 reads SGHDN; CDR2 reads FVKESK. This CDR3 region has 17 residues. The V and J ends lost 0 bases and 3 bases, in that order; junction bases with no gene match: 9. Here the CDR3 DNA reads TGTGCCAGCAGCCAAGATAGGGGAGGGCCTGGAACAGATACGCAGTATTTT. It specifies CASSQDRGGPGTDTQYF.

V gene TRBV24-1 combines with J gene TRBJ2-5; D may be TRBD1 (6 bases). The CDR3 runs to 14 residues. CDR1 is KGHDR and CDR2 is SFDVKD in the germline V gene. The V end was cut by 0 bases, the J end by 4 bases, with 8 bases between. The CDR3 DNA reads as TGTGCCACCAGTGATTTGACAGGGTCAGAGACCCAGTACTTC. Amino acid sequence: CATSDLTGSETQYF.

This clone was counted a single time. The V and J genes are TRBV19 and TRBJ2-1; 10 bases match TRBD2. Germline V gene data show CDR1 as LNHDA and CDR2 as SQIVND (reference sequence). The length of the CDR3 is 16 residues. Germline trimming cut 9 bases from V and 0 bases from J; bases unmatched to any gene: 8. The CDR3 DNA reads as TGTGCCAGCACCGGGACTAGCGCCTCCTCCTACAATGAGCAGTTCTTC. Translated, it gives CASTGTSASSYNEQFF.

J is TRBJ2-2 and V is TRBV7-8; D is undetermined. Per the germline V gene, CDR1 is SGHVS and CDR2 is FQNEAQ. This CDR3 is 15 amino acids long. V lost 3 bases to trimming and J lost 2 bases, with 10 bases between them. This chain's CDR3 is CASSFQAINTGELFF. Written as DNA, the CDR3 is TGTGCCAGCAGCTTCCAGGCTATTAACACCGGGGAGCTGTTTTTT.

The J gene is TRBJ1-6, the V gene TRBV5-5, with TRBD1 as a possible D gene (5 bases). CDR3 length: 13 amino acids. Per the germline V gene, CDR1 is SGHKS and CDR2 is YYEKEE (reference sequence). Trimming cost V 10 bases and J 6 bases, with 14 bases left between them. The CDR3 coding sequence is TGTGCCGGGAAGGTGACAGCTAATTCACCCCTCCACTTT. It codes for CAGKVTANSPLHF.

V gene TRBV7-2 combines with J gene TRBJ1-2; a weak D match, TRBD1 (6 bases). V was pared by 4 bases and J by 8 bases, with 14 bases between. The CDR3 is made up of 13 amino acids. Germline assignment: CDR1 SGHTA and CDR2 FQGNSA. This CDR3 is CASSSSAGEGYTF. For the CDR3, the DNA is TGTGCCAGCAGCTCGAGTGCAGGGGAGGGCTACACCTTC.

The J gene is TRBJ1-2, the V gene TRBV10-3; D unresolved. This CDR3 comprises 13 residues. The V and J ends lost 6 bases and 1 base respectively, with 9 bases between them. Germline V gene lookup returns CDR1 ENHRY and CDR2 SYGVKD. CDR3 region: CAISEGSNYGYTF. In DNA form, the CDR3 reads TGTGCCATCAGCGAAGGGAGTAACTATGGCTACACCTTC.

The gene calls are TRBV2 and TRBJ2-7; D is perhaps TRBD1 (6 bases). The V end lost 6 bases, the J end lost 4 bases, and 16 bases lay between the germline ends. The CDR3 extends over 14 amino acids. The germline CDR1 and CDR2 sequences are SNHLY and FYNNEI. This chain's CDR3 is CASRLYRAGYEQYF. CDR3 sequence (DNA): TGTGCCAGCAGGTTATACAGGGCAGGTTACGAGCAGTACTTC.

The V and J genes are TRBV5-1 and TRBJ2-5, with D perhaps given as TRBD1 or TRBD2 (5 bases each). Trimming stripped 6 bases from V and 3 bases from J, with 9 bases between. This CDR3 contains 12 residues. The germline V gene has CDR1 SGHRS and CDR2 YFSETQ. CDR3 DNA sequence: TGCGCCAGCACAGAGGGGAAAGAGACCCAGTACTTC. It is translated as CASTEGKETQYF.

V and J are TRBV12-3 or TRBV12-4 and TRBJ1-1; D is unclear. This CDR3 is 13 amino acids long. Trimming cost V 7 bases and J 4 bases, with 13 bases left between them. The CDR3 spells CASMSDISTEAFF. Written as DNA, the CDR3 is TGTGCCAGCATGTCTGACATTAGCACTGAAGCTTTCTTT.

The chain uses TRBV9 and TRBJ2-1; the D gene is possibly TRBD2 (7 bases). The CDR3 covers 15 residues. Between the trimmed V and J ends, which lost 4 bases and 4 bases, there was a span of 15 bases. Germline V gene data show CDR1 as SGDLS and CDR2 as YYNGEE. This chain's CDR3 is CASSKDGGQYNEQFF. The CDR3 DNA sequence: TGTGCCAGCAGCAAAGACGGGGGGCAGTACAATGAGCAGTTCTTC.

The chain uses TRBV2 and TRBJ2-5, with D maybe TRBD2 (5 bases). CDR3 length: 17 amino acids. Trimming removed 2 bases from V and 0 bases from J, with 16 bases in between. Germline V gives CDR1 SNHLY, CDR2 FYNNEI. This chain's CDR3 is CASSERSWRRYQETQYF. Here the CDR3 DNA reads TGTGCCAGCAGTGAAAGGTCCTGGCGGAGGTACCAAGAGACCCAGTACTTC. Full variable domain (outside the CDR3, taken from reference TRBV2 and TRBJ2-5): EPEVTQTPSHQVTQMGQEVILRCVPISNHLYFYWYRQILGQKVEFLVSFYNNEISEKSEIFDDQFSVERPDGSNFTLKIRSTKLEDSAMYFCASSERSWRRYQETQYFGPGTRLLVL.

CDR3 DNA sequence: TGTGCCAGCTCTCCTGAGGCGGGAGAGACCCAGTACTTC. This encodes CASSPEAGETQYF. V usage is TRBV18 and J usage is TRBJ2-5, with D perhaps TRBD2 (5 bases). This CDR3 has 13 residues. Germline loops: CDR1 KGHSH, CDR2 LQKENI. V dropped 6 bases and J dropped 4 bases, with 12 bases sitting between them.

The chain couples TRBV3-1 (or the pseudogene TRBV3-2) to TRBJ2-7, with 8 bases lining up with TRBD1. J was trimmed by 3 bases and V by 3 bases; bases with no gene match: 4. This CDR3 region has 14 residues. CDR1 LGHDT and CDR2 YNNKEL come from the germline V gene (reference sequence). In DNA, the CDR3 is TGTGCCAGCAGCCAGGGGACAGGTGGCTACGAGCAGTACTTC. It is translated as CASSQGTGGYEQYF.

The chain carries TRBV7-2 and TRBJ2-1, with D maybe TRBD2 (5 bases). V was cut by 5 bases and J by 1 base, with 18 bases left in between. The CDR3 covers 17 residues. Germline V gene sequence: CDR1 SGHTA, CDR2 FQGNSA. The chain's CDR3 is CASSLRGRGFSYNEQFF. CDR3 sequence (DNA): TGTGCCAGCAGCCTTAGAGGGCGAGGGTTTTCCTACAATGAGCAGTTCTTC.

This rearrangement joins TRBV6-5 to TRBJ2-3; 9 bases fit TRBD1. The CDR3 sequence is 14 residues long. Germline assignment: CDR1 MNHEY and CDR2 SVGAGI. Trimming took 6 bases from V and 6 from J; bases not matched to a gene: 7. CDR3 protein: CASRRQGVVDTQYF. The CDR3 region has the DNA TGTGCCAGCAGGCGACAGGGGGTGGTTGATACGCAGTATTTT.

V gene TRBV29-1 combines with J gene TRBJ2-1, with 7 bases matching TRBD1. The CDR3 is 14 amino acids. CDR1 is SQVTM and CDR2 is ANQGSEA in the germline V gene. V was pared by 7 bases and J by 3 bases, with 9 bases of the junction left unmatched. CDR3 coding DNA: TGCAGCGGACTAACAGGGGTCCTCTACAATGAGCAGTTCTTC. It yields the protein CSGLTGVLYNEQFF.

V usage is TRBV7-9 and J usage is TRBJ2-3, with TRBD2 matching over 12 bases. The CDR3 extends over 14 amino acids. Germline CDR1 SEHNR, CDR2 FQNEAQ (reference sequence). V was pared by 2 bases and J by 9 bases, with 3 bases of the junction left unmatched. CDR3: CASSLNLAGGTQYF. CDR3 in DNA: TGTGCCAGCAGCTTAAATCTAGCGGGGGGGACGCAGTATTTT.

The chain recombines TRBV7-2 with TRBJ2-1; TRBD1 agrees at 10 bases. The CDR3 totals 14 residues. The V segment lost 3 bases and the J segment 10 bases; nucleotides outside the gene matches: 6. Germline CDR1 SGHTA, CDR2 FQGNSA. The CDR3 DNA reads TGTGCCAGCAGCTTCTTGACAGGGGGCGAAGAGCAGTTCTTC. Translating gives CASSFLTGGEEQFF. The full variable domain, completed using reference TRBV7-2 and TRBJ2-1, is GAGVSQSPSNKVTEKGKDVELRCDPISGHTALYWYRQSLGQGLEFLIYFQGNSAPDKSGLPSDRFSAERTGGSVSTLTIQRTQQEDSAVYLCASSFLTGGEEQFFGPGTRLTVL.

The chain combines TRBV3-1 (or the pseudogene TRBV3-2) with TRBJ2-2; 13 nucleotides agree with TRBD2. After removal of 5 bases from V and 4 bases from J, the junction contained 4 bases not matched to a gene. The CDR3 totals 16 residues. CDR1 LGHDT and CDR2 YNNKEL come from the germline V gene (reference sequence). The CDR3 reads CASSSGLAGATGELFF. CDR3 nucleotides: TGTGCCAGCAGCTCAGGACTAGCGGGAGCCACCGGGGAGCTGTTTTTT.

The rearrangement joins TRBV20-1 to TRBJ2-3, with D possibly being TRBD1 (6 bases). The V gene lost 3 bases and the J gene lost 2 bases, with 21 bases spanning the gap. CDR3 length: 17 residues. Germline V gene lookup returns CDR1 DFQATT and CDR2 SNEGSKA (reference sequence). The CDR3 loop reads CSASSSGATPFTDTQYF. In DNA, the CDR3 is TGCAGTGCTAGTTCTTCAGGGGCAACGCCCTTCACAGATACGCAGTATTTT.

CDR3 bases: TGTGCCAGCACAGAAGCCTACGAGCAGTACTTC. Translating it yields CASTEAYEQYF. V is TRBV2 and J is TRBJ2-7, with unresolved D. From germline, CDR1 is SNHLY and CDR2 FYNNEI. This CDR3 comprises 11 residues. V lost 7 bases, J lost 2 bases, and 6 bases lay in between.

As DNA, the CDR3 is TGTGCCAGCTCACCAACTAGCGGGGCGTCAGATACGCAGTATTTT. Amino acids: CASSPTSGASDTQYF. The chain joins TRBV18 to TRBJ2-3; 10 bases agree with TRBD2. Looked up from germline, CDR1 is KGHSH and CDR2 is LQKENI. This CDR3 comprises 15 residues. The V and J ends lost 2 bases and 4 bases, in that order; junction bases with no gene match: 3.

V gene TRBV7-9 combines with J gene TRBJ2-7; D might be TRBD1 or TRBD2, each matching 5 bases. The CDR3 consists of 15 residues. Trimming shortened V by 1 base and J by 0 bases, and 10 bases separated the two germline ends. The germline V gene has CDR1 SEHNR and CDR2 FQNEAQ (reference sequence). CDR3 residues: CASSLGPGRSYEQYF. The DNA for the CDR3 is TGTGCCAGCAGCTTAGGGCCGGGGCGCTCCTACGAGCAGTACTTC.

The chain employs TRBV4-1 and TRBJ2-7, with D uncertain. This CDR3 is built from 16 residues. Trimming left V 1 base short and J 0 bases short, with 13 bases between. Germline lookup yields CDR1 MGHRA and CDR2 YSYEKL. CDR3 protein: CASSQAHFPLSYEQYF. CDR3 DNA: TGCGCCAGCAGCCAAGCGCATTTCCCCCTCTCCTACGAGCAGTACTTC.

The chain joins TRBV15 to TRBJ1-4, with 7 bases lining up with TRBD1. There are 16 residues in the CDR3. With V trimmed by 1 base and J by 8 bases, 10 bases remained unmatched. CDR1 is LNHNV and CDR2 is YYDKDF in the germline V gene (reference sequence). The CDR3 spells CATSRASGRGQEKLFF. CDR3 nucleotide sequence: TGTGCCACCAGCAGAGCGTCGGGCAGGGGACAGGAAAAACTGTTTTTT.

The chain has TRBV5-6 and TRBJ2-5; perhaps D is TRBD1 or TRBD2 (6 bases each). The V end lost 0 bases, the J end lost 7 bases, and 19 bases lay between the germline ends. The CDR3 spans 16 residues. Germline V gene lookup returns CDR1 SGHDT and CDR2 YYEEEE. This CDR3 reads CASSLDRGGRRGTQYF. The CDR3 coding sequence is TGTGCCAGCAGCTTGGATCGTGGGGGGCGACGGGGGACCCAGTACTTC. The entire variable domain, with the rest obtained from reference TRBV5-6 and TRBJ2-5, is as follows: DAGVTQSPTHLIKTRGQQVTLRCSPKSGHDTVSWYQQALGQGPQFIFQYYEEEERQRGNFPDRFSGHQFPNYSSELNVNALLLGDSALYLCASSLDRGGRRGTQYFGPGTRLLVL.

The chain employs TRBV29-1 and TRBJ1-4, with 11 nucleotides matching TRBD1. V shed 4 bases, J shed 12 bases, and the junction held 7 bases outside the gene matches. Looked up from germline, CDR1 is SQVTM and CDR2 is ANQGSEA. The CDR3 runs 13 residues. The CDR3 reads CSVVGTGGVELFF. The CDR3 DNA reads as TGCAGCGTTGTCGGGACAGGGGGGGTGGAACTGTTTTTT.

V gene TRBV11-2 combines with J gene TRBJ2-1; D gene unclear. Germline V gene lookup returns CDR1 SGHAT and CDR2 FQNNGV. This CDR3 has 14 residues. V was cut by 5 bases and J by 3 bases, with 11 bases left in between. The CDR3 is CASSLPKNYNEQFF. DNA for the CDR3: TGTGCCAGCAGCCTCCCAAAAAACTACAATGAGCAGTTCTTC.

The chain has TRBV19 and TRBJ2-2; 8 positions agree with TRBD2. This CDR3 contains 15 residues. Unmatched junction bases numbered 5, after V lost 4 bases and J lost 4 bases. CDR1 is LNHDA and CDR2 is SQIVND in the germline V gene (reference sequence). This chain's CDR3 is CASSTGTRITGELFF. The CDR3 DNA reads as TGTGCCAGTAGTACCGGGACTAGAATCACCGGGGAGCTGTTTTTT.